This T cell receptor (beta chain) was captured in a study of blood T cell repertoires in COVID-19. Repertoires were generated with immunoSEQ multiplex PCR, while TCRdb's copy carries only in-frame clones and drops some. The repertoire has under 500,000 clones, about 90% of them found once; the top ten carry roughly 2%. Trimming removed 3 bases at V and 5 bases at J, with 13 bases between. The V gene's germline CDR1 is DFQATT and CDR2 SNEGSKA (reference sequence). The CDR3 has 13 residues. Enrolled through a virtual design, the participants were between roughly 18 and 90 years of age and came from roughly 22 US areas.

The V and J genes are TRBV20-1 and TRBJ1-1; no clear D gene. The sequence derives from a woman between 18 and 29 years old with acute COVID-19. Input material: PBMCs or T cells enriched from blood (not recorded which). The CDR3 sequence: CSASEGGDTEAFF. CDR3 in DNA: TGCAGTGCTAGTGAGGGAGGTGATACTGAAGCTTTCTTT.